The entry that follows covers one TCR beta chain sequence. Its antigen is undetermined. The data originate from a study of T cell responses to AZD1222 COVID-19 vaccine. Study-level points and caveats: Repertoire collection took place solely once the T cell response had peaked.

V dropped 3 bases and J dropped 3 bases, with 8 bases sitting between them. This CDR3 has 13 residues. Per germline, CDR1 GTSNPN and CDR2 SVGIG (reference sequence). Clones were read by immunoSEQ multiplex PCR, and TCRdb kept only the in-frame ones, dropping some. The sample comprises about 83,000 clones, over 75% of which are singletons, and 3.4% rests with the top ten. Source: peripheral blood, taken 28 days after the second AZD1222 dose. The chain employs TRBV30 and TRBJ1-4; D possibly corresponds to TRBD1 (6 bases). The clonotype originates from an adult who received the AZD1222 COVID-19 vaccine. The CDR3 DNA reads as TGTGCCTGGAGGGACAGCCCTAATGAAAAACTGTTTTTT. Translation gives CAWRDSPNEKLFF.